The next 21 T cell receptor beta chains were all read from a single sample in a study of identical twins. MiXCR, run by TCRdb on the 5' RACE reads, gives a single entry per CDR3 protein. The repertoire holds 600,000 to 700,000 distinct CDR3 sequences, around 20% seen once, with approximately 4.3% in the top ten. These data were likewise used in another study, on T cells expressing NK-cell markers.

Sequenced sample: PBMCs. The receptors come from a young woman in good health.

This clonotype was seen many times. The V and J genes are TRBV29-1 and TRBJ2-4; no reliable D call. V dropped 0 bases and J dropped 4 bases, with 10 bases sitting between them. The CDR3 has 14 amino acids. Germline CDR1 is SQVTM and CDR2 is ANQGSEA. The CDR3 nucleotides read TGCAGCGTTGAAGATTATGGCCTAAAAAACATTCAGTACTTC. It is translated as CSVEDYGLKNIQYF. The full variable domain, completed using reference TRBV29-1 and TRBJ2-4, is SAVISQKPSRDICQRGTSLTIQCQVDSQVTMMFWYRQQPGQSLTLIATANQGSEATYESGFVIDKFPISRPNLTFSTLTVSNMSPEDSSIYLCSVEDYGLKNIQYFGAGTRLSVL.

The chain recombines TRBV7-9 with TRBJ2-7, with D tentatively TRBD2 (6 bases). V shed 4 bases and J shed 2 bases, with 15 bases lying between them. The CDR3 is 15 amino acids. From germline, CDR1 is SEHNR and CDR2 FQNEAQ (reference sequence). This chain's CDR3 is CASSSSRTTTYEQYF. The CDR3 DNA is TGTGCCAGCAGCTCATCCCGGACTACCACCTACGAGCAGTACTTC.

This clonotype was seen many times. The chain carries TRBV6-5 and TRBJ2-1; perhaps TRBD2 as D (5 bases). CDR3 length: 13 amino acids. CDR1 and CDR2 from the germline V gene are MNHEY and SVGAGI. The V gene lost 1 base and the J gene lost 8 bases, with 9 bases spanning the gap. CDR3 sequence reads: CASSYYPGDEQFF. CDR3 DNA sequence: TGTGCCAGCAGTTACTATCCCGGGGATGAGCAGTTCTTC.

The chain links TRBV10-3 to TRBJ2-1; D not resolved. Germline V gene sequence: CDR1 ENHRY, CDR2 SYGVKD. V lost 0 bases and J 0 bases, leaving 3 bases between the germline ends. This CDR3 is built from 14 residues. The CDR3 DNA follows: TGTGCCATCAGTGAGTCGACCTCCTACAATGAGCAGTTCTTC. Its translation: CAISESTSYNEQFF.

There are many counts of this clonotype. V is TRBV5-1 and J is TRBJ2-2; 7 bases line up with TRBD1. V gave up 5 bases and J gave up 3 bases; unmatched junction bases: 7. The CDR3 totals 15 residues. In germline, CDR1 is SGHRS, CDR2 YFSETQ. The CDR3: CASRLPTGYTGELFF. Written as DNA, the CDR3 is TGCGCCAGCAGGCTACCGACAGGGTACACCGGGGAGCTGTTTTTT.

The V call is TRBV4-3, the J call TRBJ2-3; no firm D call. Germline V CDR1 and CDR2: LGHNA, YSLEER. The CDR3 spans 14 residues. V gave up 1 base and J gave up 4 bases, with 9 bases separating them. Here the CDR3 reads CASSQAEEADTQYF. The CDR3 DNA sequence: TGCGCCAGCAGCCAAGCAGAAGAAGCAGATACGCAGTATTTT.

This clonotype occurred many times. This chain connects TRBV20-1 to TRBJ1-1, with D possibly matching TRBD1 (6 bases). The germline V gene has CDR1 DFQATT and CDR2 SNEGSKA (reference sequence). Trimming left V 0 bases short and J 1 base short, with 9 bases between. The CDR3 runs 14 residues. CDR3 amino acids: CSAREGGRNTEAFF. CDR3 in DNA: TGCAGTGCTAGAGAAGGGGGAAGGAACACTGAAGCTTTCTTT.

This clonotype was recorded a few times. The V and J genes are TRBV6-5 and TRBJ2-1, with 7 bases that match TRBD2. Trimming took 4 bases from V and 10 from J; bases not matched to a gene: 4. The CDR3 length is 12 residues. Germline-derived CDR1 and CDR2 are MNHEY and SVGAGI. The CDR3 coding sequence is TGTGCCAGCAGTTTGAGTAGCGGGGAGCAGTTCTTC. Protein sequence: CASSLSSGEQFF.

This clonotype was found a few times. The chain recombines TRBV20-1 with TRBJ2-5; 7 nucleotides line up with TRBD2. From germline, CDR1 is DFQATT and CDR2 SNEGSKA (reference sequence). The CDR3 runs to 15 residues. V dropped 1 base and J dropped 5; count of bases not matched to a gene: 10. The CDR3: CSARGERGDLETQYF. The CDR3 DNA reads as TGCAGTGCTAGAGGGGAGCGGGGTGATCTGGAGACCCAGTACTTC.

This clonotype was seen a handful of times. The J gene is TRBJ1-1, the V gene TRBV20-1; no clear D. Germline V gene lookup returns CDR1 DFQATT and CDR2 SNEGSKA (reference sequence). The CDR3 loop spans 10 amino acids. Trimming took off 6 bases at V and 8 bases at J, with 10 bases between the two ends. The CDR3 coding sequence is TGCAGTGCCCGGGCCAACGAAGCTTTCTTT. Protein product: CSARANEAFF.

The V and J genes are TRBV27 and TRBJ2-5; D might be TRBD1 (6 bases). Germline CDR1 is MNHEY and CDR2 is SMNVEV (reference sequence). The CDR3 loop spans 15 amino acids. Trimming left V 2 bases short and J 5 bases short, with 15 bases between. CDR3 protein: CASSLTWDILETQYF. The CDR3 DNA sequence: TGTGCCAGCAGTTTAACGTGGGACATTCTCGAGACCCAGTACTTC.

This clonotype has ten or more counts. The rearrangement uses TRBV20-1 and TRBJ1-5, with D uncertain. Germline V gene data show CDR1 as DFQATT and CDR2 as SNEGSKA (reference sequence). The CDR3 extends over 12 amino acids. V was pared by 3 bases and J by 9 bases, with 12 bases between. CDR3: CSARDRGRPQHF. The DNA for the CDR3 is TGCAGTGCTAGGGACCGAGGGAGGCCCCAGCATTTT.

This clonotype was seen repeatedly, ten times or more. V gene TRBV20-1 combines with J gene TRBJ1-1; D uncertain. Trimming removed 3 bases from V and 1 base from J, with 9 bases in between. This CDR3 is built from 13 residues. Germline CDR1 reads DFQATT; CDR2 reads SNEGSKA (reference sequence). CDR3 loop: CSARSLSNTEAFF. The CDR3 DNA reads TGCAGTGCTAGGAGCCTATCGAACACTGAAGCTTTCTTT.

This clonotype appeared a few times. CDR3 nucleotide sequence: TGCAGTGCTAGCTTGCAGAGCAACACTGAAGCTTTCTTT. Its translation: CSASLQSNTEAFF. V usage is TRBV20-1 and J usage is TRBJ1-1; D gene unclear. CDR3 size: 13 residues. The ends were cut back, 3 bases at V and 2 bases at J, with 10 bases in the middle. Germline V gene sequence: CDR1 DFQATT, CDR2 SNEGSKA (reference sequence).

This clonotype has just a few counts. The chain couples TRBV6-5 to TRBJ2-2; the match to TRBD2 covers 8 bases. The germline V gene has CDR1 MNHEY and CDR2 SVGAGI. V lost 5 bases, J lost 9 bases, and 14 bases stayed unmatched. This CDR3 contains 16 residues. The CDR3 nucleotides read TGTGCCAGCAGTCATGGGCGGGGGGCCAGTACCCGGGAGCTGTTTTTT. Amino acid sequence: CASSHGRGASTRELFF.

The genes are TRBV6-6 and TRBJ2-7; D unresolved. Germline-derived CDR1 and CDR2 are MNHNY and SVGAGI (reference sequence). The CDR3 totals 13 residues. Deletions cut 6 bases from V and 2 bases from J, with 11 bases between. CDR3 DNA: TGTGCCAGCAGCCCCTCCGAACCCTACGAGCAGTACTTC. It is translated as CASSPSEPYEQYF.

This clonotype was seen a few times. J is TRBJ2-2 and V is TRBV15, with a possible D match to TRBD2 (5 bases). The CDR3 spans 11 residues. The germline CDR1 and CDR2 sequences are LNHNV and YYDKDF (reference sequence). The germline V and J ends were trimmed by 3 bases and 11 bases, with 7 bases remaining between them. The CDR3 coding sequence is TGTGCCACCAGCAGGGACTCTGAGCTGTTTTTT. Translated, it gives CATSRDSELFF. The whole variable domain, remainder taken from reference TRBV15 and TRBJ2-2, is DAMVIQNPRYQVTQFGKPVTLSCSQTLNHNVMYWYQQKSSQAPKLLFHYYDKDFNNEADTPDNFQSRRPNTSFCFLDIRSPGLGDTAMYLCATSRDSELFFGEGSRLTVL.

The rearrangement uses TRBV7-2 and TRBJ2-1; a weak D match, TRBD2 (5 bases). This CDR3 spans 13 amino acids. Trimming removed 5 bases from V and 8 bases from J, with 13 bases in between. Germline assignment: CDR1 SGHTA and CDR2 FQGNSA. Here the CDR3 DNA reads TGTGCCAGCAGCCCCGCGGACTGGTATGAGCAGTTCTTC. Amino acids: CASSPADWYEQFF. The complete variable domain, with remaining parts taken from reference TRBV7-2 and TRBJ2-1, reads GAGVSQSPSNKVTEKGKDVELRCDPISGHTALYWYRQSLGQGLEFLIYFQGNSAPDKSGLPSDRFSAERTGGSVSTLTIQRTQQEDSAVYLCASSPADWYEQFFGPGTRLTVL.

This clonotype has only a few counts. CDR3 sequence: CSAPGGPYNEQFF. Here the CDR3 DNA reads TGCAGTGCCCCGGGAGGGCCATACAATGAGCAGTTCTTC. V usage is TRBV20-1 and J usage is TRBJ2-1; 8 positions match TRBD2. This CDR3 region has 13 residues. Germline lookup yields CDR1 DFQATT and CDR2 SNEGSKA (reference sequence). The V gene end was trimmed by 6 bases and the J gene end by 4 bases; junction bases not matched to a gene: 5.

J is TRBJ2-1 and V is TRBV13; 7 nucleotides line up with TRBD2. The CDR3 totals 14 residues. The ends lost 2 bases at V and 4 bases at J; junction bases unmatched: 2. Per germline, CDR1 PRHDT and CDR2 FYEKMQ (reference sequence). The DNA for the CDR3 is TGTGCCAGCAGCTTAACAGCGGGGTACAATGAGCAGTTCTTC. Translation gives CASSLTAGYNEQFF.

The chain links TRBV5-4 to TRBJ1-1; D unresolved. CDR1 is SGHNT, CDR2 YYREEE, per germline (reference sequence). The CDR3 length is 13 residues. The DNA of the CDR3 is TGTGTCACCAGAGGTCGGGTGAGCACTGAAGCTTTCTTT. Amino acids: CVTRGRVSTEAFF. Together with reference TRBV5-4 and TRBJ1-1, the CDR3 gives the full variable domain: ETGVTQSPTHLIKTRGQQVTLRCSSQSGHNTVSWYQQALGQGPQFIFQYYREEENGRGNFPPRFSGLQFPNYSSELNVNALELDDSALYLCVTRGRVSTEAFFGQGTRLTVV.